The 26 T cell receptor beta chains listed next were all sequenced from one sample in a study of T cells after yellow fever vaccination. TCRdb re-derived calls from the 5' RACE reads in MiXCR, one entry per CDR3 protein. The sample has roughly 50,000 distinct CDR3 sequences; about 7.4% are singletons. Sequencing was performed on CD8+ T cells sorted from PBMCs, taken roughly 15 days after the first yellow fever vaccination. All receptors derive from a young man who received the YFV17D yellow fever vaccine.

By share of the sample, this clonotype is medium-sized. The rearrangement uses TRBV7-8 and TRBJ1-6; TRBD1 might be the D (5 bases). V was pared by 5 bases and J by 2 bases, with 19 bases between. The germline V gene encodes CDR1 SGHVS and CDR2 FQNEAQ. The CDR3 extends over 18 amino acids. CDR3 amino acids: CASSTTTRDSTYNSPLHF. In DNA form, the CDR3 reads TGTGCCAGCAGCACAACTACCCGGGACTCCACCTATAATTCACCCCTCCACTTT.

Comments on this clonotype: Being one base from a much bigger clone, this may be a read error. The chain couples TRBV12-3 or TRBV12-4 to TRBJ1-5; a possible D gene is TRBD1 (5 bases). The CDR3 sequence is 14 residues long. V lost 5 bases and J lost 3, with 11 bases in between. CDR3 in amino acids: CASSPLDNNQPQHF. The CDR3 bases are TGTGCCAGCAGTCCTCTGGACAACAATCAGCCCCAGCATTTT.

Points on this clonotype: This may be a read error: a much more frequent sequence differs by one nucleotide. The chain couples TRBV4-1 to TRBJ2-7; D might be TRBD1 or TRBD2, each matching 5 bases. Germline loops: CDR1 MGHRA, CDR2 YSYEKL. This CDR3 contains 14 residues. Trimming shortened V by 1 base and J by 4 bases, and 11 bases separated the two germline ends. The chain's CDR3 is CASSQGTRRYEQYV. The DNA for the CDR3 is TGCGCCAGCAGCCAAGGGACAAGGAGGTACGAGCAGTACGTC.

This clonotype was observed many times. CDR3 nucleotide sequence: TGCAGTGCCCCTCTCGGACTAGCGGGGCTCCTGCCGCTTAGTGAGACCCAGTACTTC. It is translated as CSAPLGLAGLLPLSETQYF. The chain carries TRBV20-1 and TRBJ2-5, with 12 bases lining up with TRBD2. J gave up 5 bases and V 6 bases, and 22 bases lay outside the gene matches. Germline V gene data show CDR1 as DFQATT and CDR2 as SNEGSKA (reference sequence). The CDR3 extends over 19 amino acids.

V gene TRBV20-1 combines with J gene TRBJ2-7, with a tentative D call TRBD2 (6 bases). Trimming removed 1 base from V and 4 bases from J, with 14 bases in between. CDR3 length: 14 residues. In germline, CDR1 is DFQATT, CDR2 SNEGSKA (reference sequence). The CDR3 DNA is TGCAGTGCTAGAGGGGGGGACGGCAGATACGAGCAGTACTTC. It translates to CSARGGDGRYEQYF.

This clonotype was observed at least ten times. This chain joins TRBV7-8 and TRBJ1-6, with no clear D. This CDR3 spans 17 amino acids. V was clipped by 1 base and J by 0 bases, with 10 bases between them. Germline V CDR1 and CDR2: SGHVS, FQNEAQ. The CDR3 reads CASSLGGISSYNSPLHF. CDR3 sequence (DNA): TGTGCCAGCAGCTTAGGAGGAATTAGCTCCTATAATTCACCCCTCCACTTT.

This clonotype was counted only a few times. The chain is built from TRBV5-6 and TRBJ2-7, with 11 bases identical to TRBD2. The germline CDR1 and CDR2 sequences are SGHDT and YYEEEE. V lost 0 bases, J lost 0 bases, and 2 bases stayed unmatched. The length of the CDR3 is 16 residues. CDR3 loop: CASSLASGGYSYEQYV. The DNA of the CDR3 is TGTGCCAGCAGCTTGGCTAGCGGGGGGTACTCCTACGAGCAGTACGTC.

This clonotype was counted ten times or more. The rearrangement joins TRBV28 to TRBJ2-7; no clear D gene. CDR3 length: 14 residues. Trimming left V 5 bases short and J 3 bases short, with 14 bases between. CDR1 and CDR2 from the germline V gene are MDHEN and SYDVKM. The CDR3 spells CASSPPRPSYEQYV. In DNA, the CDR3 is TGTGCCAGCAGTCCGCCACGCCCGAGCTACGAGCAGTACGTC.

This clonotype was counted at least ten times. The chain couples TRBV9 to TRBJ2-5, with unresolved D. This CDR3 region has 13 residues. The V end was cut by 3 bases, the J end by 5 bases, with 11 bases between. Germline V lookup: CDR1 SGDLS, CDR2 YYNGEE. The CDR3 here is CASSDDGHETQYF. CDR3 nucleotide sequence: TGTGCCAGCAGCGACGACGGTCACGAGACCCAGTACTTC.

This clonotype was recorded at least ten times. The V call is TRBV13, the J call TRBJ2-3, with 10 positions matching TRBD2. Germline V gives CDR1 PRHDT, CDR2 FYEKMQ (reference sequence). Losses at the gene ends were 0 bases for V and 1 base for J; bases not matched to a gene: 1. The CDR3 runs to 16 residues. The CDR3 DNA is TGTGCCAGCAGCTTAGGCCTAGCGGGGGGCACAGATACGCAGTATTTT. Translating it yields CASSLGLAGGTDTQYF.

Sample share makes this clonotype medium-sized. V and J are TRBV12-3 or TRBV12-4 and TRBJ2-1, with D possibly being TRBD1 or TRBD2 (5 bases each). CDR3 length: 16 residues. V was trimmed by 5 bases and J by 5 bases, leaving 19 bases between them. The CDR3 DNA is TGTGCCAGCAGTCCCCCCAGGGCTAGCCCTAACAATGAGCAGTTCTTC. Translated, it gives CASSPPRASPNNEQFF.

There are many counts of this clonotype. J is TRBJ2-7 and V is TRBV25-1; D unclear. This CDR3 has 13 amino acids. The V gene's germline CDR1 is MGHDK and CDR2 SYGVNS. Trimming pared 3 bases from V and 3 bases from J, leaving 9 bases between. CDR3 nucleotides: TGTGCCAGCAGTGACCGGGCCAGCTACGAGCAGTACTTC. This gives the protein CASSDRASYEQYF.

This clonotype was seen at least ten times. The chain couples TRBV20-1 to TRBJ2-1, with TRBD2 identical over 12 bases. Germline CDR1 DFQATT, CDR2 SNEGSKA (reference sequence). This CDR3 is 15 amino acids long. The J segment lost 7 bases and the V segment lost 1 base, leaving 5 bases of the junction unmatched. CDR3 residues: CSARGASGGANEQFF. In DNA form, the CDR3 reads TGCAGTGCTAGAGGCGCTAGCGGGGGGGCTAATGAGCAGTTCTTC.

In this sample, this clonotype turned up many times. The chain is built from TRBV7-8 and TRBJ2-7; 7 nucleotides match TRBD2. CDR3 length: 16 amino acids. V trimming: 2 bases; J trimming: 6 bases; junction bases outside the gene matches: 13. Germline CDR1 and CDR2: SGHVS and FQNEAQ. CDR3 DNA: TGTGCCAGCAGCTTACCCTGGGGGGGGTTGCCTGGCGAGCAGTACTTC. As protein: CASSLPWGGLPGEQYF.

The gene calls are TRBV5-6 and TRBJ1-1; no firm D call. The germline gives CDR1 SGHDT, CDR2 YYEEEE. Between the trimmed V and J ends, which lost 4 bases and 0 bases, there was a span of 16 bases. This CDR3 spans 16 amino acids. CDR3 sequence: CASSPGVGCMNTEAFF. In nucleotides, the CDR3 is TGTGCCAGCAGCCCCGGGGTGGGCTGCATGAACACTGAAGCTTTCTTT.

This clonotype was recorded many times. DNA of the CDR3: TGTGCCAGCCTTGGACAGTCTCTCGACCTGTACCACTTT. Amino acids: CASLGQSLDLYHF. The chain has TRBV2 and TRBJ1-6, with D possibly TRBD1 on 6 matching bases. Germline V gene lookup returns CDR1 SNHLY and CDR2 FYNNEI. CDR3 size: 13 residues. Trimming left V 8 bases short and J 18 bases short, with 23 bases between.

There are many counts of this clonotype. J is TRBJ2-3 and V is TRBV12-3 or TRBV12-4, with TRBD2 matching over 7 bases. Trimming removed 7 bases from V and 3 bases from J; junction bases left unmatched: 7. The CDR3 loop spans 14 amino acids. The chain's CDR3 is CASTSSGETDTQYF. DNA of the CDR3: TGTGCCAGCACCTCCAGCGGGGAGACAGATACGCAGTATTTT.

This clonotype was counted at least ten times. The genes are TRBV9 and TRBJ1-2; D unresolved. V lost 0 bases, J lost 0 bases, and 9 bases lay in between. CDR3 size: 15 residues. Germline V gene lookup returns CDR1 SGDLS and CDR2 YYNGEE. CDR3 in amino acids: CASSVGTVANYGYTF. In DNA, the CDR3 is TGTGCCAGCAGCGTAGGAACAGTAGCTAACTATGGCTACACCTTC. The variable domain in full, with the rest retrieved from reference TRBV9 and TRBJ1-2, is DSGVTQTPKHLITATGQRVTLRCSPRSGDLSVYWYQQSLDQGLQFLIQYYNGEERAKGNILERFSAQQFPDLHSELNLSSLELGDSALYFCASSVGTVANYGYTFGSGTRLTVV.

This clonotype was seen many times. The V call is TRBV7-9, the J call TRBJ1-3; D is uncertain. CDR1 is SEHNR, CDR2 FQNEAQ, per germline (reference sequence). This CDR3 is built from 13 residues. Between the trimmed V and J ends, which lost 6 bases and 4 bases, there was a span of 10 bases. The CDR3: CASRDALGNTIYF. DNA for the CDR3: TGTGCCAGCAGGGACGCTCTCGGAAACACCATATATTTT.

This clonotype was recorded many times. V is TRBV29-1 and J is TRBJ2-7, with D perhaps TRBD2 (6 bases). Per the germline V gene, CDR1 is SQVTM and CDR2 is ANQGSEA. CDR3 length: 12 amino acids. Trimming took 2 bases from V and 3 from J, leaving 8 bases between them. CDR3 sequence reads: CSVEWGDYEQYV. DNA of the CDR3: TGCAGCGTTGAATGGGGGGACTACGAGCAGTACGTC.

This clonotype was detected ten times or more. The chain uses TRBV5-1 and TRBJ2-5, with 7 nucleotides matching TRBD2. CDR1 and CDR2 from the germline V gene are SGHRS and YFSETQ. V gave up 4 bases and J gave up 2 bases; unmatched junction bases: 14. The CDR3 contains 17 residues. CDR3 DNA: TGCGCCAGCAGCCTTGATGGGACGGGGGGTAGGCAAGAGACCCAGTACTTC. It translates to CASSLDGTGGRQETQYF.

This clonotype was counted many times. The chain employs TRBV11-1 and TRBJ1-2; possible D gene TRBD1, 5 bases. CDR3 length equals 18 residues. V was cut by 2 bases and J by 3 bases, with 22 bases left in between. In germline, CDR1 is SGHAT, CDR2 FQDESV (reference sequence). Here the CDR3 reads CASSLPSGVVGAHYGYTF. DNA of the CDR3: TGTGCCAGCAGCTTACCTTCCGGGGTCGTTGGGGCACACTATGGCTACACCTTC. Drawing the rest from reference TRBV11-1 and TRBJ1-2, the complete variable domain is EAEVAQSPRYKITEKSQAVAFWCDPISGHATLYWYRQILGQGPELLVQFQDESVVDDSQLPKDRFSAERLKGVDSTLKIQPAELGDSAMYLCASSLPSGVVGAHYGYTFGSGTRLTVV.

This clonotype has a count of ten or more. The chain is built from TRBV4-2 and TRBJ1-2; the D gene is possibly TRBD1 (5 bases). Germline-derived CDR1 and CDR2 are LGHNA and YNFKEQ. The CDR3 has 14 residues. V gave up 7 bases and J gave up 0 bases, with 12 bases separating them. The CDR3 DNA reads as TGTGCCAGCACCCGGACAACATCTAACTATGGCTACACCTTC. It is translated as CASTRTTSNYGYTF.

This chain uses TRBV7-2 with TRBJ2-7, with D tentatively TRBD2 (5 bases). Germline V gene sequence: CDR1 SGHTA, CDR2 FQGNSA. The V gene lost 5 bases and the J gene lost 4 bases, with 15 bases spanning the gap. The CDR3 length is 14 residues. In nucleotides, the CDR3 is TGTGCCAGCAGCCCCGAAGGGCCGGGGTACGAGCAGTACTTC. Amino acids: CASSPEGPGYEQYF.

This clonotype was observed at least ten times. This sequence joins TRBV27 and TRBJ2-3; no clear D. The length of the CDR3 is 15 residues. Germline V gene lookup returns CDR1 MNHEY and CDR2 SMNVEV (reference sequence). The ends were cut back, 9 bases at V and 2 bases at J, with 18 bases in the middle. CDR3 bases: TGTGCCAGTTCCGTGACCCCCTCTTACACAGATACGCAGTATTTT. This gives the protein CASSVTPSYTDTQYF.

This clonotype has ten or more counts. This chain uses TRBV27 with TRBJ2-7, with a weak D call TRBD2 (6 bases). Trimming removed 6 bases from V and 3 bases from J, with 12 bases in between. This CDR3 is 13 amino acids long. Germline V CDR1 and CDR2: MNHEY, SMNVEV (reference sequence). CDR3 sequence reads: CASSPGLYYEQYV. As DNA, the CDR3 is TGTGCCAGCAGCCCGGGACTCTACTACGAGCAGTACGTC.